The 18 T cell receptor beta chains below were found in one sample sequenced in a study of T cells in tuberculosis. TCRdb keeps only in-frame clones here, not all; method: immunoSEQ multiplex PCR. The sample includes about 49,000 clones, about 95% of them seen just once. The time point was: new active TB diagnosis, blood taken before or within 7 days of starting treatment. The specimen was PBMCs, collected at tuberculosis diagnosis. These receptors were obtained from an adult with tuberculosis.

The chain joins TRBV27 to TRBJ2-1; unclear D gene. The length of the CDR3 is 14 residues. From germline, CDR1 is MNHEY and CDR2 SMNVEV (reference sequence). The V gene lost 4 bases and the J gene lost 7 bases, with 14 bases spanning the gap. The CDR3 DNA sequence: TGTGCCAGCAGTTCCCTCCTCCTCAGGAATGAGCAGTTCTTC. It specifies CASSSLLLRNEQFF.

The chain links TRBV21-1 to TRBJ1-2; TRBD1 reflects the table's D call only, with no check against the DNA. TRBV21-1 is designated a pseudogene. This CDR3 comprises 16 residues. DNA for the CDR3: TGTGCCAGCAGCAAAGAACTTCGGACATCTGGTCTCAGCTACACCTTC. It translates to CASSKELRTSGLSYTF.

The chain combines TRBV18 with TRBJ2-5, with 9 bases matching TRBD1. The CDR3 is made up of 15 amino acids. CDR1 and CDR2 (germline): KGHSH, LQKENI. J gave up 5 bases and V 3 bases, and 7 bases lay outside the gene matches. DNA for the CDR3: TGTGCCAGCTCACCTCGACAGGGGGTGAAGGAGACCCAGTACTTC. Amino acids: CASSPRQGVKETQYF.

The chain links TRBV5-1 to TRBJ2-2, with 8 nucleotides matching TRBD2. This CDR3 comprises 16 residues. Germline V CDR1 and CDR2: SGHRS, YFSETQ. J was trimmed by 2 bases and V by 0 bases; bases with no gene match: 3. The CDR3 spells CASSLGLAGNTGELFF. In DNA form, the CDR3 reads TGCGCCAGCAGCTTGGGCCTAGCGGGTAACACCGGGGAGCTGTTTTTT.

The chain carries TRBV28 and TRBJ2-2; 11 nucleotides align to TRBD1. The CDR3 is 16 amino acids. V trimming: 4 bases; J trimming: 6 bases; junction bases outside the gene matches: 7. Looked up from germline, CDR1 is MDHEN and CDR2 is SYDVKM. The CDR3 coding sequence is TGTGCCAGCAGTTCAGGACAGGGGGCCGTTCCCGGGGAGCTGTTTTTT. The encoded protein is CASSSGQGAVPGELFF.

The CDR3, as DNA: TGCAGTGCTTGGGCCGATACGCAGTATTTT. Its protein product is CSAWADTQYF. The genes are TRBV20-1 and TRBJ2-3; no reliable D call. CDR1 and CDR2 (germline): DFQATT, SNEGSKA (reference sequence). The V end was cut by 5 bases, the J end by 6 bases, with 6 bases between. The CDR3 covers 10 residues.

The gene calls are TRBV4-3 and TRBJ2-2; 14 nucleotides agree with TRBD2. Germline CDR1 reads LGHNA; CDR2 reads YSLEER. V dropped 1 base and J dropped 5; count of bases not matched to a gene: 6. This CDR3 is built from 18 residues. The CDR3 DNA sequence: TGCGCCAGCAGCCAAGTGACTAGCGGGAGGGCCGCGACCGGGGAGCTGTTTTTT. Amino acids: CASSQVTSGRAATGELFF.

The chain uses TRBV11-2 and TRBJ1-2; no clear D gene. The CDR3 is 14 amino acids. Germline V gene data show CDR1 as SGHAT and CDR2 as FQNNGV. Deletions cut 5 bases from V and 8 bases from J, with 18 bases between. The CDR3 region has the DNA TGTGCCAGCAGCCTTCTAAGGCTGCGGTCCGGCTACACCTTC. Translating gives CASSLLRLRSGYTF.

The DNA of the CDR3 is TGTGCCAGTAGTCCCCGGCCGGGGGGGAATGAGCAGTTCTTC. Amino acid sequence: CASSPRPGGNEQFF. The chain combines TRBV19 with TRBJ2-1; 8 nucleotides align to TRBD2. Trimming took 5 bases from V and 7 from J; bases not matched to a gene: 7. The CDR3 spans 14 residues. Germline CDR1 reads LNHDA; CDR2 reads SQIVND (reference sequence).

J is TRBJ1-5 and V is TRBV9; the D is unclear. V shed 0 bases and J shed 4 bases, with 8 bases lying between them. Per germline, CDR1 SGDLS and CDR2 YYNGEE. CDR3 length: 14 amino acids. CDR3 DNA: TGTGCCAGCAGCGTAGGAACAGTTAATCAGCCCCAGCATTTT. It is translated as CASSVGTVNQPQHF.

The gene calls are TRBV7-6 and TRBJ2-2, with TRBD1 matching over 8 bases. This CDR3 has 14 amino acids. Germline values: CDR1 SGHVS, CDR2 FNYEAQ. CDR3 region: CATSRGRTTGELFF. CDR3 in DNA: TGTGCTACGAGCAGGGGGCGCACCACCGGGGAGCTGTTTTTT.

This clone was recorded once. This chain connects TRBV6-1 to TRBJ1-1, with 10 positions matching TRBD1. V lost 6 bases and J lost 5; bases outside the gene matches: 6. CDR3 length: 14 residues. Germline assignment: CDR1 MNHNS and CDR2 SASEGT. In DNA, the CDR3 is TGTGCCAGCAGCTTGGACAGGGGGATTACTGAAGCTTTCTTT. Translating it yields CASSLDRGITEAFF.

This clone was picked up a small number of times. The chain combines TRBV7-9 with TRBJ1-5, with D unclear. The CDR3 length is 17 residues. V lost 0 bases to trimming and J lost 0 bases, with 12 bases between them. Germline CDR1 is SEHNR and CDR2 is FQNEAQ (reference sequence). The CDR3 DNA reads as TGTGCCAGCAGCTTAGCCGGTGCGGGGTATAGCAATCAGCCCCAGCATTTT. This sequence encodes CASSLAGAGYSNQPQHF.

The chain has TRBV7-2 and TRBJ2-3; 10 nucleotides agree with TRBD2. Germline loops: CDR1 SGHTA, CDR2 FQGNSA. V lost 5 bases to trimming and J lost 0 bases; unmatched junction nucleotides: 8. The CDR3 extends over 17 amino acids. The CDR3 loop reads CASSPLAGAGSTDTQYF. For the CDR3, the DNA is TGTGCCAGCAGCCCCCTAGCGGGAGCAGGTAGCACAGATACGCAGTATTTT.

The gene calls are TRBV14 and TRBJ1-2, with unresolved D. This CDR3 region has 12 residues. The germline CDR1 and CDR2 sequences are SGHDN and FVKESK. Trimming took off 1 base at V and 13 bases at J, with 13 bases between the two ends. DNA for the CDR3: TGTGCCAGCAGCCAAGGGCTAGCCAGAGGCACCTTC. It translates to CASSQGLARGTF.

The J gene is TRBJ2-5, the V gene TRBV4-2; 10 bases align to TRBD2. Germline V gene sequence: CDR1 LGHNA, CDR2 YNFKEQ. This CDR3 is 20 amino acids long. V trimming: 0 bases; J trimming: 0 bases; junction bases outside the gene matches: 13. CDR3 loop: CASSQDLTSGKITNQETQYF. CDR3 DNA: TGTGCCAGCAGCCAAGATTTAACTAGCGGGAAGATCACCAACCAAGAGACCCAGTACTTC.

This chain connects TRBV5-1 to TRBJ1-3, with D hard to call. The V end was cut by 0 bases, the J end by 0 bases, with 7 bases between. The CDR3 covers 15 residues. From germline, CDR1 is SGHRS and CDR2 YFSETQ. CDR3 in DNA: TGCGCCAGCAGCTTGGCCGGAGCCTCTGGAAACACCATATATTTT. It specifies CASSLAGASGNTIYF.

The CDR3 DNA reads as TGCGCCAGCAGCGTACAGGGGGCGGGAAACACTGAAGCTTTCTTT. Protein product: CASSVQGAGNTEAFF. The chain links TRBV5-1 to TRBJ1-1, with 9 bases matching TRBD1. The germline gives CDR1 SGHRS, CDR2 YFSETQ. The V and J ends lost 4 bases and 2 bases, in that order; junction bases with no gene match: 6. The CDR3 has 15 residues. Based on the CDR3 plus reference TRBV5-1 and TRBJ1-1, the full variable domain is KAGVTQTPRYLIKTRGQQVTLSCSPISGHRSVSWYQQTPGQGLQFLFEYFSETQRNKGNFPGRFSGRQFSNSRSEMNVSTLELGDSALYLCASSVQGAGNTEAFFGQGTRLTVV.